This passage covers 9 T cell receptor beta chains from one sample sequenced in a study of blood T cell repertoires in COVID-19 (TCRdb year 2020). The library was produced with the immunoSEQ multiplex PCR assay. The table comes from immuneACCESS by way of TCRdb, which keeps in-frame sequences with V and J called. Part of the clones is missing from these tables; in studies checked, under half for an unresolved V gene and the rest for unknown reasons. Within this sample are approximately 270,000 clones, with 90% to 95% of them counted one time only. Together, the top ten hold around 1.3% of the sample. The sample consisted of PBMCs or T cells enriched from blood (not recorded which). Every receptor here comes from a human donor in a cohort exposed to, infected with or recovered from COVID-19 (not recorded which). The donor label of this sample is uncertain.

The rearrangement links TRBV28 to TRBJ2-2, with TRBD1 identical over 8 bases. This CDR3 contains 16 residues. V lost 2 bases and J lost 2; bases outside the gene matches: 4. The V gene's germline CDR1 is MDHEN and CDR2 SYDVKM. CDR3 amino acids: CASSLDGTGNTGELFF. The CDR3 DNA reads TGTGCCAGCAGTTTAGATGGGACAGGCAACACCGGGGAGCTGTTTTTT.

This clone was recorded once. Different DNA sequences within this sample yield the same CDR3. The rearrangement links TRBV9 to TRBJ2-3, with D maybe TRBD2 (6 bases). V was trimmed by 2 bases and J by 4 bases, leaving 8 bases between them. The CDR3 spans 13 residues. From germline, CDR1 is SGDLS and CDR2 YYNGEE. The CDR3 DNA reads as TGTGCCAGCAGCGTCGGGGGTGCAGATACGCAGTATTTT. Translation: CASSVGGADTQYF.

The chain carries TRBV5-1 and TRBJ2-5; 9 bases match TRBD2. The junction had 11 bases not matched to a gene; V was cut back by 0 bases and J by 5 bases. Germline CDR1 is SGHRS and CDR2 is YFSETQ. The CDR3 totals 17 residues. The CDR3 DNA reads as TGCGCCAGCAGCTTGGGAGCATCGCGGGGGGGCCAGGAGACCCAGTACTTC. It encodes CASSLGASRGGQETQYF.

The CDR3 spells CASSPGSGGLYEQYF. The CDR3 DNA reads TGTGCCAGCAGCCCCGGTAGCGGGGGTCTCTACGAGCAGTACTTC. The rearrangement links TRBV3-1 (or the pseudogene TRBV3-2) to TRBJ2-7; TRBD2 aligns across 9 bases. Per germline, CDR1 LGHDT and CDR2 YNNKEL (reference sequence). This CDR3 is 15 amino acids long. V lost 4 bases, J lost 3 bases, and 7 bases stayed unmatched.

This sequence joins TRBV2 and TRBJ2-3; weak D call: TRBD2 (6 bases). The germline V gene has CDR1 SNHLY and CDR2 FYNNEI. V was trimmed by 3 bases and J by 1 base, leaving 11 bases between them. This CDR3 region has 15 residues. CDR3 region: CASSDPGGRTDTQYF. In nucleotides, the CDR3 is TGTGCCAGCAGTGACCCCGGGGGTCGCACAGATACGCAGTATTTT.

This chain links TRBV14 with TRBJ1-1; TRBD1 matches at 8 bases. Germline V gene lookup returns CDR1 SGHDN and CDR2 FVKESK. Unmatched junction bases numbered 3, after V lost 5 bases and J lost 1 base. The CDR3 is 14 residues long. The CDR3 is CASSSGGANTEAFF. Here the CDR3 DNA reads TGTGCCAGCAGCTCAGGGGGCGCGAACACTGAAGCTTTCTTT.

This clone was recorded once. This rearrangement joins TRBV19 to TRBJ2-6; 7 bases match TRBD1. The CDR3 spans 15 residues. The junction had 5 bases not matched to a gene; V was cut back by 8 bases and J by 1 base. In germline, CDR1 is LNHDA, CDR2 SQIVND (reference sequence). CDR3 residues: CASWPGGSGANVLTF. CDR3 DNA: TGTGCCAGTTGGCCAGGGGGATCTGGGGCCAACGTCCTGACTTTC. Based on the CDR3 plus reference TRBV19 and TRBJ2-6, the full variable domain is DGGITQSPKYLFRKEGQNVTLSCEQNLNHDAMYWYRQDPGQGLRLIYYSQIVNDFQKGDIAEGYSVSREKKESFPLTVTSAQKNPTAFYLCASWPGGSGANVLTFGAGSRLTVL.

The chain joins TRBV2 to TRBJ1-6; the match to TRBD1 covers 12 bases. CDR1 and CDR2 (germline): SNHLY, FYNNEI. CDR3 length: 20 residues. The junction had 15 bases not matched to a gene; V was cut back by 6 bases and J by 3 bases. The CDR3 DNA follows: TGTGCCAGCAGGTTTACTATGGGACAGGGGGCGTCCGACTATAATTCACCCCTCCACTTT. This translates into CASRFTMGQGASDYNSPLHF.

The CDR3 DNA reads TGTGCCTGGAGTCCTCGAGACAGGAGAATTCTAGGTGGCTACACCTTC. Protein sequence: CAWSPRDRRILGGYTF. The chain uses TRBV30 and TRBJ1-2, with D possibly TRBD1 on 6 matching bases. Trimming pared 2 bases from V and 7 bases from J, leaving 23 bases between. Germline V lookup: CDR1 GTSNPN, CDR2 SVGIG (reference sequence). CDR3 length: 16 amino acids.